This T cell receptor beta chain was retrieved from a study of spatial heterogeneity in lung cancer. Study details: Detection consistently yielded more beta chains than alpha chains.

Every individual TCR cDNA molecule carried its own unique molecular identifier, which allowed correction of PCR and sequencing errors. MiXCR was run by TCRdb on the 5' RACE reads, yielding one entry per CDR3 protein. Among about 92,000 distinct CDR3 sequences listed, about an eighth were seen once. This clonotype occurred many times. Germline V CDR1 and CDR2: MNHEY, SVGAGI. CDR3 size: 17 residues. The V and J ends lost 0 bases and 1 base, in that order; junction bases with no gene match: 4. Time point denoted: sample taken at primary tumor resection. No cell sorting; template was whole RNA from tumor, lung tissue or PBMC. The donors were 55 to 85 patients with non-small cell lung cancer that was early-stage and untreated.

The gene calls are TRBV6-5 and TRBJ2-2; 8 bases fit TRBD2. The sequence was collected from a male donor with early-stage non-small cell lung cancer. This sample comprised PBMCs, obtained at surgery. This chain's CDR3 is CASSYSSSGRNTGELFF. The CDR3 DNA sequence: TGTGCCAGCAGTTACTCGAGCAGCGGGAGGAACACCGGGGAGCTGTTTTTT.